Listed here are 5 T cell receptor beta chains from one sample, sequenced in a study of cytomegalovirus exposure and HLA in healthy donors (TCRdb year 2017). The library was made by the immunoSEQ multiplex PCR assay. A mixture of 60 forward primers for TCR Vbeta segments and 13 reverse primers for TCR Jbeta segments was used in the multiplex PCR. The source is immuneACCESS, and TCRdb retained only in-frame sequences with V and J called. Part of the clones is not carried over; for the studies checked, unresolved V genes explain less than half of this, and the remainder is unexplained. The sample table lists 100,000 or so clones, around four fifths of them with a count of one. Clones ranked in the top ten supply around 7% of the sample. The material sequenced was PBMCs. The receptor set was obtained from a man under 40 in good health and CMV-seronegative.

V gene TRBV27 combines with J gene TRBJ2-3, with a weak D call TRBD2 (7 bases). CDR3 size: 15 residues. Between the trimmed V and J ends, which lost 9 bases and 0 bases, there was a span of 16 bases. Germline CDR1 MNHEY, CDR2 SMNVEV (reference sequence). The CDR3 DNA follows: TGTGCCAGTCTTGGGGGGGGCTTAAGCACAGATACGCAGTATTTT. As protein: CASLGGGLSTDTQYF.

The CDR3 region is CASSLLPGPNTEAFF. CDR3 nucleotides: TGCGCCAGCAGCTTGTTGCCAGGGCCAAACACTGAAGCTTTCTTT. The rearrangement uses TRBV5-1 and TRBJ1-1; possible D gene TRBD1, 5 bases. In germline, CDR1 is SGHRS, CDR2 YFSETQ. Deletions cut 1 base from V and 2 bases from J, with 12 bases between. The CDR3 spans 15 residues.

This clone has a single count. The chain links TRBV7-2 to TRBJ2-7, with 9 bases aligning to TRBD1. The CDR3 spans 12 residues. With 5 bases clipped from V and 12 bases from J, the junction kept 8 bases outside the gene matches. Germline CDR1 and CDR2: SGHTA and FQGNSA. The CDR3 nucleotides read TGTGCCAGCAGCACCGGGACAGGGAACGCGTACTTC. Amino acids: CASSTGTGNAYF.

The chain has TRBV19 and TRBJ2-1; no definite D call. CDR3 length: 12 residues. V shed 4 bases and J shed 9 bases, with 10 bases lying between them. Germline V gene data show CDR1 as LNHDA and CDR2 as SQIVND (reference sequence). The CDR3 bases are TGTGCCAGTAGTACCAGAATGCCTGAGCAGTTCTTC. Translation gives CASSTRMPEQFF.

The V call is TRBV7-2, the J call TRBJ2-3; tentative D call: TRBD1 (6 bases). Germline V CDR1 and CDR2: SGHTA, FQGNSA. Trimming left V 3 bases short and J 0 bases short, with 13 bases between. The CDR3 runs to 16 residues. CDR3 sequence (DNA): TGTGCCAGCAGCTTTGGGGGCTACAGGAGCACAGATACGCAGTATTTT. It is translated as CASSFGGYRSTDTQYF.